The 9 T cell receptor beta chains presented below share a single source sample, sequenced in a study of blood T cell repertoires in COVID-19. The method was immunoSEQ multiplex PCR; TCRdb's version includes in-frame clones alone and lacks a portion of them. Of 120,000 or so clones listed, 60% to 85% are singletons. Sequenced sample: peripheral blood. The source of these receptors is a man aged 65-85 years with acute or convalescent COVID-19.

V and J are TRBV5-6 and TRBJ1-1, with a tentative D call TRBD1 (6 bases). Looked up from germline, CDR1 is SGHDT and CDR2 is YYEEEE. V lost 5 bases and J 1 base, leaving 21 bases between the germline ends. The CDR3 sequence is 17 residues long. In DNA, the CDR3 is TGTGCCAGCAGGGAGACAAACAGGGATCAAGGGAACACTGAAGCTTTCTTT. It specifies CASRETNRDQGNTEAFF.

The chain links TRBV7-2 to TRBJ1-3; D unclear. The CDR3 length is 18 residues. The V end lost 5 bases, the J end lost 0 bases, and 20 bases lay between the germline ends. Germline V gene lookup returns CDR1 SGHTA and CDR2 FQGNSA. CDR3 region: CASSPSPFRLRSGNTIYF. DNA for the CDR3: TGTGCCAGCAGCCCAAGCCCTTTCAGGCTTCGCTCTGGAAACACCATATATTTT.

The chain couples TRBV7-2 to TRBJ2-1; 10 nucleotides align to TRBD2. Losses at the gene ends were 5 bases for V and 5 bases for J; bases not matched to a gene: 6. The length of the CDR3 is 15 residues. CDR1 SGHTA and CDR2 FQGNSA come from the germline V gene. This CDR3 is CASSPRLAGHNEQFF. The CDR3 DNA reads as TGTGCCAGCAGCCCTAGACTAGCGGGCCACAATGAGCAGTTCTTC. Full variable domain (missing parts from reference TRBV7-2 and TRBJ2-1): GAGVSQSPSNKVTEKGKDVELRCDPISGHTALYWYRQSLGQGLEFLIYFQGNSAPDKSGLPSDRFSAERTGGSVSTLTIQRTQQEDSAVYLCASSPRLAGHNEQFFGPGTRLTVL.

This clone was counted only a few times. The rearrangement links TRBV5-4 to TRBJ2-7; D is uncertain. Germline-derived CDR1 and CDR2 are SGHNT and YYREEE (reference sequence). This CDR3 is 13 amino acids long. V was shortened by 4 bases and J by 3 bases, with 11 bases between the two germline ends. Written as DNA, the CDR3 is TGTGCCAGCAGCCTCGACGGGTTCTACGAGCAGTACTTC. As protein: CASSLDGFYEQYF.

The CDR3: CASSPGPPGQPQHF. Written as DNA, the CDR3 is TGTGCCAGCAGCCCCGGACCGCCGGGGCAGCCCCAGCATTTT. This rearrangement joins TRBV11-2 to TRBJ1-5; D not resolved. V lost 5 bases to trimming and J lost 7 bases, with 15 bases between them. Germline V gene data show CDR1 as SGHAT and CDR2 as FQNNGV. The CDR3 consists of 14 residues. The full variable domain, rest sourced from reference TRBV11-2 and TRBJ1-5, is EAGVAQSPRYKIIEKRQSVAFWCNPISGHATLYWYQQILGQGPKLLIQFQNNGVVDDSQLPKDRFSAERLKGVDSTLKIQPAKLEDSAVYLCASSPGPPGQPQHFGDGTRLSIL.

This chain's CDR3 is CATRLQSNQPQHF. The CDR3 DNA reads as TGTGCCACCAGATTACAGAGCAATCAGCCCCAGCATTTT. The genes are TRBV15 and TRBJ1-5, with D uncertain. Per germline, CDR1 LNHNV and CDR2 YYDKDF (reference sequence). The CDR3 is made up of 13 amino acids. The V end lost 6 bases, the J end lost 1 base, and 7 bases lay between the germline ends. The whole variable domain, filled in from reference TRBV15 and TRBJ1-5, reads DAMVIQNPRYQVTQFGKPVTLSCSQTLNHNVMYWYQQKSSQAPKLLFHYYDKDFNNEADTPDNFQSRRPNTSFCFLDIRSPGLGDTAMYLCATRLQSNQPQHFGDGTRLSIL.

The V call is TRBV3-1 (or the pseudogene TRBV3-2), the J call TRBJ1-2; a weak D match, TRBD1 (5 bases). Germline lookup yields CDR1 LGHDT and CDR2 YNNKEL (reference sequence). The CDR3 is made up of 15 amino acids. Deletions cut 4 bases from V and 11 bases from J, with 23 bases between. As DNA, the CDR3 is TGTGCCAGCAGCCCTCTGTATGGGGCCCCCCTTGGGTACACCTTC. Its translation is CASSPLYGAPLGYTF.

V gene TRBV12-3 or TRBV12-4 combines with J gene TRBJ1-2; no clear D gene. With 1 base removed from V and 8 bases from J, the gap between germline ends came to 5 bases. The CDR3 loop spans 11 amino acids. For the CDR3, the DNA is TGTGCCAGCAGTTTAGGGCTGGGCTACACCTTC. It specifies CASSLGLGYTF.

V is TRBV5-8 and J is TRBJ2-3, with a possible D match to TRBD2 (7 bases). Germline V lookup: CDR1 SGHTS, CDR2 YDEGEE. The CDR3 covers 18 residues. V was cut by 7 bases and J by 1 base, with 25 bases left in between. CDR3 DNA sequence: TGTGCCAGCCCTGGGGTACCGGGGGGACCAGGGGGCACAGATACGCAGTATTTT. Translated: CASPGVPGGPGGTDTQYF.